The present T cell receptor (beta chain) was sequenced within a study of monozygotic twins with inflammatory bowel disease. The CDR3 has 15 residues. From germline, CDR1 is SGHKS and CDR2 YYEKEE (reference sequence). One entry per CDR3 protein, without DNA, is what TCRdb gives after re-calling the 5' RACE reads. The table gives 90,000 to 110,000 distinct CDR3 sequences; the top ten clones make up 9.5% to 15% of it. Study observations and caveats: It was observed that concordant and discordant twins did not differ in repertoire similarity, possibly given limited power. Subtypes among T cells remained indistinguishable.

Comments on this clonotype: Its specificity is unknown.

The chain recombines TRBV5-5 with TRBJ2-5; TCRdb outputs TRBD1, but without DNA this stays unchecked. The TCR was taken from a human donor with ulcerative colitis or Crohn's disease, or a healthy co-twin of an affected twin (not recorded which). Sequencing was performed on blood. CDR3 protein: CASSFPGGVGETQYF.